One sample yielded the 21 T cell receptor beta chains listed below, sequenced in a study of blood T cell repertoires in COVID-19. TCRdb's table, derived via immunoSEQ multiplex PCR, lists solely in-frame clones and lacks some. The repertoire consists of 200,000 to 300,000 clones, with approximately 90% occurring once and the leading ten covering around 1%. Sequenced input: PBMCs or T cells enriched from blood (not recorded which). The receptors shown here come from a man between 50 and 59 years old who had been exposed to COVID-19.

This clone was seen just once. The chain is built from TRBV7-9 and TRBJ2-3, with TRBD1 identical over 8 bases. V lost 5 bases, J lost 6 bases, and 10 bases stayed unmatched. The V gene's germline CDR1 is SEHNR and CDR2 FQNEAQ (reference sequence). This CDR3 has 15 amino acids. DNA of the CDR3: TGTGCCAGCAGCGACGACAGGGGTTATTCTGATACGCAGTATTTT. It codes for CASSDDRGYSDTQYF.

The chain links TRBV7-8 to TRBJ1-1, with 8 bases that match TRBD1. This CDR3 is 14 amino acids long. From germline, CDR1 is SGHVS and CDR2 FQNEAQ. The V gene end was trimmed by 10 bases and the J gene end by 0 bases; junction bases not matched to a gene: 7. Here the CDR3 reads CATKQGGMNTEAFF. In nucleotides, the CDR3 is TGTGCCACAAAACAGGGGGGAATGAACACTGAAGCTTTCTTT.

The chain recombines TRBV28 with TRBJ2-1; 13 nucleotides match TRBD2. CDR3 length: 15 amino acids. The J segment lost 4 bases and the V segment lost 6 bases, leaving 3 bases of the junction unmatched. Germline CDR1 reads MDHEN; CDR2 reads SYDVKM. CDR3 region: CASRSGLAGYNEQFF. The CDR3 region has the DNA TGTGCCAGCAGATCGGGACTAGCGGGGTACAATGAGCAGTTCTTC.

The rearrangement joins TRBV27 to TRBJ1-2; TRBD1 matches 8 bases. V gave up 0 bases and J gave up 3 bases; unmatched junction bases: 3. The CDR3 has 15 amino acids. Looked up from germline, CDR1 is MNHEY and CDR2 is SMNVEV (reference sequence). The CDR3 here is CASSLSQGADYGYTF. The CDR3 DNA reads TGTGCCAGCAGTTTATCGCAGGGGGCTGACTATGGCTACACCTTC.

The V call is TRBV5-4, the J call TRBJ2-3, with TRBD2 identical over 14 bases. With V trimmed by 4 bases and J by 4 bases, 8 bases remained unmatched. From germline, CDR1 is SGHNT and CDR2 YYREEE (reference sequence). The CDR3 is made up of 17 amino acids. In nucleotides, the CDR3 is TGTGCCAGCAGCCCGCCCTGGACTAGCGGGGGGCCAGATACGCAGTATTTT. Its translation is CASSPPWTSGGPDTQYF.

The rearrangement links TRBV30 to TRBJ2-7; D uncertain. Trimming removed 3 bases from V and 1 base from J, with 7 bases in between. The CDR3 extends over 12 amino acids. The V gene's germline CDR1 is GTSNPN and CDR2 SVGIG (reference sequence). CDR3 nucleotides: TGTGCCTGGAGCCAATTTTCCTACGAGCAGTACTTC. It is translated as CAWSQFSYEQYF. Full variable domain (rest looked up from reference TRBV30 and TRBJ2-7): SQTIHQWPATLVQPVGSPLSLECTVEGTSNPNLYWYRQAAGRGLQLLFYSVGIGQISSEVPQNLSASRPQDRQFILSSKKLLLSDSGFYLCAWSQFSYEQYFGPGTRLTVT.

The chain couples TRBV4-1 to TRBJ2-1, with 8 bases identical to TRBD1. This CDR3 comprises 19 residues. The V gene end was trimmed by 4 bases and the J gene end by 4 bases; junction bases not matched to a gene: 18. Germline loops: CDR1 MGHRA, CDR2 YSYEKL. The CDR3 sequence is CASSPRGTSGQVIYNEQFF. The CDR3, as DNA: TGCGCCAGCAGCCCAAGGGGTACCTCGGGACAGGTGATTTACAATGAGCAGTTCTTC.

This clone has more than one count but fewer than ten. The rearrangement links TRBV2 to TRBJ1-2; TRBD1 agrees at 7 bases. Germline V lookup: CDR1 SNHLY, CDR2 FYNNEI. V shed 7 bases and J 7 bases; nucleotides not matched to a gene: 18. This CDR3 has 16 residues. CDR3 residues: CASTVIGGLHPRGYTF. In DNA form, the CDR3 reads TGTGCCAGCACAGTAATAGGGGGCCTCCATCCCCGTGGCTACACCTTC.

This rearrangement joins TRBV28 to TRBJ2-2, with D unresolved. Germline V gene lookup returns CDR1 MDHEN and CDR2 SYDVKM. This CDR3 spans 14 amino acids. Trimming removed 7 bases at V and 5 bases at J, with 14 bases between. In DNA form, the CDR3 reads TGTGCCAGCACCACTCCCGGTGAGACCGGGGAGCTGTTTTTT. Encoded protein: CASTTPGETGELFF.

This clone was observed a single time. The chain is built from TRBV7-2 and TRBJ2-5, with D possibly matching TRBD1 (5 bases). With 3 bases removed from V and 5 bases from J, the gap between germline ends came to 13 bases. In germline, CDR1 is SGHTA, CDR2 FQGNSA. CDR3 length: 14 residues. CDR3 amino acids: CASSFQGTVETQYF. CDR3 DNA: TGTGCCAGCAGCTTCCAGGGTACGGTTGAGACCCAGTACTTC.

This chain connects TRBV5-1 to TRBJ2-1; the match to TRBD2 covers 12 bases. Germline lookup yields CDR1 SGHRS and CDR2 YFSETQ. This CDR3 contains 15 residues. V gave up 1 base and J gave up 6 bases; unmatched junction bases: 2. The DNA for the CDR3 is TGCGCCAGCAGCTTGCTAGCGGGAGGGCTCAATGAGCAGTTCTTC. This codes for CASSLLAGGLNEQFF.

V usage is TRBV28 and J usage is TRBJ2-5; 7 nucleotides line up with TRBD1. Germline CDR1 is MDHEN and CDR2 is SYDVKM. The V and J ends lost 6 bases and 7 bases, in that order; junction bases with no gene match: 26. The CDR3 length is 19 residues. Here the CDR3 reads CASSSALPTRPGGIWTQYF. CDR3 coding DNA: TGTGCCAGCAGCTCCGCGCTGCCGACCCGACCAGGGGGAATTTGGACCCAGTACTTC.

The rearrangement joins TRBV18 to TRBJ1-5; 8 nucleotides match TRBD1. Germline loops: CDR1 KGHSH, CDR2 LQKENI. With V trimmed by 4 bases and J by 4 bases, 0 bases remained unmatched. This CDR3 contains 13 residues. The CDR3 DNA follows: TGTGCCAGCTCACGGGACAGGAATCAGCCCCAGCATTTT. Encoded protein: CASSRDRNQPQHF.

The J gene is TRBJ1-1, the V gene TRBV18; 10 nucleotides agree with TRBD1. The germline CDR1 and CDR2 sequences are KGHSH and LQKENI. The CDR3 is 17 amino acids. J was trimmed by 0 bases and V by 5 bases; bases with no gene match: 9. CDR3 DNA: TGTGCCAGCTCATACCGGACAGGGGGAAGAATGAACACTGAAGCTTTCTTT. This gives the protein CASSYRTGGRMNTEAFF.

This chain joins TRBV7-9 and TRBJ1-1, with 8 nucleotides matching TRBD1. The CDR3 runs to 15 residues. Trimming cost V 4 bases and J 5 bases; bases outside gene matches: 9. The germline CDR1 and CDR2 sequences are SEHNR and FQNEAQ (reference sequence). This chain's CDR3 is CASSYYRDRHTEAFF. CDR3 nucleotide sequence: TGTGCCAGCAGCTATTACCGGGACAGGCATACTGAAGCTTTCTTT.

This chain joins TRBV4-1 and TRBJ2-7, with a weak D call TRBD1 (5 bases). CDR1 and CDR2 from the germline V gene are MGHRA and YSYEKL. This CDR3 is built from 14 residues. V shed 3 bases and J shed 2 bases, with 11 bases lying between them. The CDR3 nucleotides read TGCGCCAGCAGCCAGACAGCGTCCACCTACGAGCAGTACTTC. This translates into CASSQTASTYEQYF.

This clone was seen once. The genes are TRBV19 and TRBJ2-3; 8 bases map to TRBD2. This CDR3 is 15 amino acids long. Trimming cost V 9 bases and J 2 bases; bases outside gene matches: 10. Germline V lookup: CDR1 LNHDA, CDR2 SQIVND (reference sequence). Written as DNA, the CDR3 is TGTGCCAGCAGCGCCGGGGGGGTTATCACAGATACGCAGTATTTT. It translates to CASSAGGVITDTQYF. The whole variable domain, filled in from reference TRBV19 and TRBJ2-3, reads DGGITQSPKYLFRKEGQNVTLSCEQNLNHDAMYWYRQDPGQGLRLIYYSQIVNDFQKGDIAEGYSVSREKKESFPLTVTSAQKNPTAFYLCASSAGGVITDTQYFGPGTRLTVL.

The count of this clone is one. The rearrangement joins TRBV7-2 to TRBJ2-3; TRBD1 is a possible D gene (6 bases). The germline V and J ends were trimmed by 1 base and 4 bases, with 12 bases remaining between them. CDR1 SGHTA and CDR2 FQGNSA come from the germline V gene. The CDR3 has 15 residues. The CDR3: CASSLGGAGADTQYF. CDR3 coding DNA: TGTGCCAGCAGCTTAGGAGGGGCAGGGGCAGATACGCAGTATTTT.

The rearrangement uses TRBV6-4 and TRBJ1-6, with a possible D match to TRBD1 (5 bases). Germline CDR1 MRHNA, CDR2 SNTAGT. Trimming shortened V by 3 bases and J by 8 bases, and 14 bases separated the two germline ends. The CDR3 is 15 amino acids. CDR3 bases: TGTGCCAGCAGTGAATCGGGGGATCTGTATTCACCCCTCCACTTT. It encodes CASSESGDLYSPLHF.

The CDR3 region has the DNA TGTGCCAGCAGTTTAGTCGACAGACAGAACACTGAAGCTTTCTTT. Translating gives CASSLVDRQNTEAFF. This sequence joins TRBV28 and TRBJ1-1; tentatively, D is TRBD1 (5 bases). This CDR3 region has 15 residues. The germline V gene encodes CDR1 MDHEN and CDR2 SYDVKM. Deletions cut 2 bases from V and 1 base from J, with 11 bases between.

The chain combines TRBV11-2 with TRBJ1-2, with D uncertain. The CDR3 contains 16 residues. The germline V and J ends were trimmed by 5 bases and 6 bases, with 22 bases remaining between them. The germline V gene encodes CDR1 SGHAT and CDR2 FQNNGV. The CDR3 nucleotides read TGTGCCAGCAGCCGATCCTCTATCGCATCTAGCGATGGCTACACCTTC. Its protein product is CASSRSSIASSDGYTF.